The present T cell receptor (beta chain) was sequenced within a study of tumour-infiltrating T cells in Burkitt lymphoma. Study summary: This cohort included all epidemiological subtypes of Burkitt lymphoma. Overall and progression-free survival were predicted by productive clonality. Study results and caveats: Many Burkitt lymphoma patients shared several public clonotypes.

Repertoires were generated with immunoSEQ multiplex PCR, while TCRdb's copy carries only in-frame clones and drops some. Here the sample spans about 6,600 clones, 85% being singletons. A note on this clone: Its antigen is unknown.

This receptor was obtained from a human donor with Burkitt lymphoma. The sequencing input was tumor tissue.

The CDR3 sequence: CASSLRGSGANVLTF. In nucleotides, the CDR3 is TGTGCCAGCAGTTTGCGAGGCTCTGGGGCCAACGTCCTGACTTTC. The chain combines TRBV27 with TRBJ2-6, with D unresolved. CDR1 and CDR2 (germline): MNHEY, SMNVEV (reference sequence). The CDR3 is 15 amino acids. The V end was cut by 3 bases, the J end by 0 bases, with 6 bases between.